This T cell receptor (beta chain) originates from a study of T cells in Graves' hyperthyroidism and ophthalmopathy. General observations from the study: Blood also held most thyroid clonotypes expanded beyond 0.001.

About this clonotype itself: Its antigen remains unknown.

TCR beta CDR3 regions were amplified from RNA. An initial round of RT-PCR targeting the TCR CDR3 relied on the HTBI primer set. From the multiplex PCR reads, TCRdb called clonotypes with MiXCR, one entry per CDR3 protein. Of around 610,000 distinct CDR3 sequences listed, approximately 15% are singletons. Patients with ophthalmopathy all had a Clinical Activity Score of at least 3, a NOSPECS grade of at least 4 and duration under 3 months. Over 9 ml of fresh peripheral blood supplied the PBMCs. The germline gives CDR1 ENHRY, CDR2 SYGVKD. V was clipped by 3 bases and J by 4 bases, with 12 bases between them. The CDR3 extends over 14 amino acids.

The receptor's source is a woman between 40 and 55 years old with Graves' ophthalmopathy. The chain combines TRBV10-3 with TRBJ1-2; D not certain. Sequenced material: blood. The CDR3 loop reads CAISDQSLAYGYTF. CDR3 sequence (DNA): TGTGCCATCAGTGATCAGTCCCTGGCCTATGGCTACACCTTC.